This T cell receptor (beta chain) emerged from a study of blood T cell repertoires in COVID-19. Data came from immunoSEQ multiplex PCR; TCRdb stores just in-frame clones and leaves some out. Here the sample spans hundreds of thousands of clones, 88% being singletons. The CDR3 consists of 14 residues. The germline gives CDR1 GTSNPN, CDR2 SVGIG (reference sequence). Losses at the gene ends were 0 bases for V and 6 bases for J; bases not matched to a gene: 6. Sequenced input: PBMCs or T cells enriched from blood (not recorded which). J is TRBJ1-1 and V is TRBV30, with TRBD1 matching over 8 bases. The source is a woman in her fifties or sixties who had recovered from COVID-19. In DNA form, the CDR3 reads TGTGCCTGGAGTGTTGGGACAGGAGCGTCTGAAGCTTTCTTT. It encodes CAWSVGTGASEAFF.